This T cell receptor beta chain was captured by sequencing in a study of blood T cell repertoires in COVID-19. Study summary: The United States, Italy and Spain were the sources of the acute and convalescent COVID-19 samples. Sample material is recorded as cDNA or gDNA derived from T cells, B-cell-depleted T cells, or PBMCs.

The ends lost 7 bases at V and 6 bases at J; junction bases unmatched: 9. Germline V CDR1 and CDR2: LGHDT, YNNKEL (reference sequence). The CDR3 is made up of 15 amino acids. Per the study methods: For nucleated cells, counts were estimated from reference gene primer amplification. Data came from immunoSEQ multiplex PCR; TCRdb stores just in-frame clones and leaves some out. The V and J calls and clone size are taken from that table; D and trimming were inferred from the DNA. The sample holds 140,000 or so clones; 80% to 90% are singletons and the top ten take 1.7%. The receptor comes from a woman in her forties or fifties with acute or convalescent COVID-19. V is TRBV3-1 (or the pseudogene TRBV3-2) and J is TRBJ2-2; TRBD2 matches 9 bases. Sequencing used peripheral blood. In nucleotides, the CDR3 is TGTGCCAGCACCCCAGCGGGGGGCCCGGCCGGGGAGCTGTTTTTT. Translated, it gives CASTPAGGPAGELFF.